The 32 T cell receptor beta chains reported below all come from one sample, sequenced in a study of shared clonotypes between healthy human individuals. Libraries were prepared by immunoSEQ multiplex PCR; TCRdb keeps only in-frame clonotypes and omits some of them. The sample carries 1.5 million to 1.9 million clones, 98% recorded once. Sequenced material: naive CD4+ T cells sorted from blood. Subset here: CD45RA+ positively selected. The receptor set was obtained from a man aged 25-45 years in good health.

This chain uses TRBV25-1 with TRBJ2-1; 11 bases map to TRBD2. The CDR3 runs 16 residues. CDR1 and CDR2 from the germline V gene are MGHDK and SYGVNS. V lost 6 bases and J lost 9; bases outside the gene matches: 13. The CDR3 protein is CASSALVLAGVGEQFF. The CDR3 DNA sequence: TGTGCCAGCAGCGCCTTGGTACTAGCGGGAGTTGGTGAGCAGTTCTTC.

The V gene is TRBV7-9, the J gene TRBJ2-2; the match to TRBD2 covers 11 bases. Trimming took 4 bases from V and 3 from J; bases not matched to a gene: 4. Germline-derived CDR1 and CDR2 are SEHNR and FQNEAQ (reference sequence). The CDR3 covers 16 residues. The CDR3 bases are TGTGCCAGCAGCTGGCTAGCGGGAGGCGACACCGGGGAGCTGTTTTTT. This encodes CASSWLAGGDTGELFF.

This rearrangement joins TRBV5-1 to TRBJ2-6; no clear D gene. The germline V gene encodes CDR1 SGHRS and CDR2 YFSETQ. This CDR3 is 15 amino acids long. With 1 base removed from V and 0 bases from J, the gap between germline ends came to 5 bases. In DNA form, the CDR3 reads TGCGCCAGCAGCTTGTCTCGCTCTGGGGCCAACGTCCTGACTTTC. This encodes CASSLSRSGANVLTF.

This rearrangement joins TRBV7-9 to TRBJ2-2; the match to TRBD1 covers 9 bases. Germline V CDR1 and CDR2: SEHNR, FQNEAQ (reference sequence). V lost 3 bases, J lost 2 bases, and 4 bases stayed unmatched. CDR3 size: 16 residues. The CDR3 here is CASSFPGQGNTGELFF. The DNA of the CDR3 is TGTGCCAGCAGCTTCCCGGGACAGGGTAACACCGGGGAGCTGTTTTTT.

The CDR3, as DNA: TGTGCCAGCAGTTACTCAGGGGAACGTCAGCCCCAGCATTTT. This codes for CASSYSGERQPQHF. J is TRBJ1-5 and V is TRBV6-5; TRBD1 is a possible D gene (5 bases). V was shortened by 0 bases and J by 6 bases, with 9 bases between the two germline ends. The CDR3 spans 14 residues. Germline V gene lookup returns CDR1 MNHEY and CDR2 SVGAGI.

This clone was seen a single time. CDR3 region: CASSELPPGGQRETQYF. CDR3 nucleotide sequence: TGTGCCAGCAGCGAACTCCCCCCGGGGGGGCAAAGGGAGACCCAGTACTTC. This chain links TRBV7-2 with TRBJ2-5; 8 positions agree with TRBD2. Germline V gene sequence: CDR1 SGHTA, CDR2 FQGNSA. The length of the CDR3 is 17 residues. After removal of 5 bases from V and 5 bases from J, the junction contained 16 bases not matched to a gene. The whole variable domain, filled in from reference TRBV7-2 and TRBJ2-5, reads GAGVSQSPSNKVTEKGKDVELRCDPISGHTALYWYRQSLGQGLEFLIYFQGNSAPDKSGLPSDRFSAERTGGSVSTLTIQRTQQEDSAVYLCASSELPPGGQRETQYFGPGTRLLVL.

J is TRBJ2-7 and V is TRBV9, with 7 bases lining up with TRBD1. The CDR3 runs to 14 residues. V shed 0 bases, J shed 7 bases, and the junction held 7 bases outside the gene matches. Germline V lookup: CDR1 SGDLS, CDR2 YYNGEE. The CDR3 sequence is CASSVVGAGGEQYF. CDR3 bases: TGTGCCAGCAGCGTAGTAGGGGCAGGGGGAGAGCAGTACTTC.

The rearrangement links TRBV9 to TRBJ2-5; D is uncertain. Germline V gene lookup returns CDR1 SGDLS and CDR2 YYNGEE. The CDR3 runs to 13 residues. V was clipped by 1 base and J by 1 base, with 5 bases between them. The CDR3 DNA reads TGTGCCAGCAGCGTAACCCCCCAAGAGACCCAGTACTTC. This translates into CASSVTPQETQYF.

The chain employs TRBV7-8 and TRBJ2-3; 12 positions match TRBD2. The CDR3 spans 16 residues. The germline CDR1 and CDR2 sequences are SGHVS and FQNEAQ. The J segment lost 3 bases and the V segment lost 5 bases, leaving 6 bases of the junction unmatched. CDR3: CASSTRLAGETDTQYF. CDR3 DNA: TGTGCCAGCAGCACCAGACTAGCGGGAGAGACAGATACGCAGTATTTT.

The chain recombines TRBV6-1 with TRBJ2-7; D gene unclear. The CDR3 spans 10 residues. In germline, CDR1 is MNHNS, CDR2 SASEGT. V shed 7 bases and J shed 1 base, with 2 bases lying between them. CDR3 protein: CASISYEQYF. The CDR3 DNA sequence: TGTGCCAGCATTTCCTACGAGCAGTACTTC.

The CDR3 spells CASSEGGLNTEAFF. The CDR3 DNA reads TGCGCCAGCAGTGAGGGGGGGCTGAACACTGAAGCTTTCTTT. V and J are TRBV10-1 and TRBJ1-1; TRBD1 might be the D (6 bases). The CDR3 is made up of 14 amino acids. In germline, CDR1 is WNHNN, CDR2 SYGVQD (reference sequence). The V and J ends lost 2 bases and 0 bases respectively, with 7 bases between them.

This rearrangement joins TRBV5-1 to TRBJ2-3, with 9 nucleotides matching TRBD2. The length of the CDR3 is 18 residues. J gave up 2 bases and V 4 bases, and 14 bases lay outside the gene matches. The V gene's germline CDR1 is SGHRS and CDR2 YFSETQ. The CDR3 nucleotides read TGCGCCAGCAGCCAGCCGGGGCGGGAGGGGGGTGCCACAGATACGCAGTATTTT. It codes for CASSQPGREGGATDTQYF.

This chain joins TRBV10-3 and TRBJ1-5, with D possibly matching TRBD1 (5 bases). Trimming left V 3 bases short and J 7 bases short, with 10 bases between. Per the germline V gene, CDR1 is ENHRY and CDR2 is SYGVKD. The CDR3 spans 13 residues. The CDR3 DNA reads TGTGCCATCAGTGACTTTGGGGACCAGCCCCAGCATTTT. Residues: CAISDFGDQPQHF.

V and J are TRBV4-1 and TRBJ2-2; D perhaps matches TRBD1 (6 bases). This CDR3 region has 17 residues. CDR1 MGHRA and CDR2 YSYEKL come from the germline V gene. Trimming removed 3 bases at V and 2 bases at J, with 16 bases between. The CDR3 reads CASSHEGQIINTGELFF. The CDR3 DNA reads TGCGCCAGCAGCCATGAAGGACAGATAATCAACACCGGGGAGCTGTTTTTT.

This clone has just one count. The rearrangement uses TRBV9 and TRBJ2-6, with D unresolved. Germline-derived CDR1 and CDR2 are SGDLS and YYNGEE. This CDR3 comprises 15 residues. V was pared by 2 bases and J by 1 base, with 7 bases between. The CDR3 is CASSVDGSGANVLTF. CDR3 DNA: TGTGCCAGCAGCGTCGATGGGTCTGGGGCCAACGTCCTGACTTTC.

The chain couples TRBV7-9 to TRBJ2-5; unclear D gene. The ends were cut back, 5 bases at V and 5 bases at J, with 21 bases in the middle. Germline lookup yields CDR1 SEHNR and CDR2 FQNEAQ (reference sequence). This CDR3 is 16 amino acids long. CDR3 sequence reads: CASSLVIWGLDETQYF. CDR3 nucleotide sequence: TGTGCCAGCAGCCTGGTTATCTGGGGATTGGATGAGACCCAGTACTTC.

This chain links TRBV18 with TRBJ1-3, with no clear D. This CDR3 spans 14 amino acids. Looked up from germline, CDR1 is KGHSH and CDR2 is LQKENI. V gave up 3 bases and J gave up 5 bases, with 11 bases separating them. DNA for the CDR3: TGTGCCAGCTCACCTGCGGGATCGAGAAACACCATATATTTT. This encodes CASSPAGSRNTIYF.

The chain couples TRBV9 to TRBJ2-7, with no clear D. The CDR3 is 13 amino acids. V lost 3 bases and J 5 bases, leaving 12 bases between the germline ends. Germline CDR1 SGDLS, CDR2 YYNGEE. The CDR3 loop is CASSEPGLNEQYF. In nucleotides, the CDR3 is TGTGCCAGCAGCGAGCCCGGGCTAAACGAGCAGTACTTC.

A word on this clone: The germline gene is not matched at one end of the junction; a read error may be the cause. The V gene is TRBV7-7, the J gene TRBJ2-5; no reliable D call. The length of the CDR3 is 13 residues. Germline V gene lookup returns CDR1 SSHAT and CDR2 FNYEAQ (reference sequence). In DNA, the CDR3 is TGTGCTAGCAGCCCCGGCCTGCAAGAGACCCAGTACTTC. It translates to CASSPGLQETQYF. Based on the CDR3 plus reference TRBV7-7 and TRBJ2-5, the full variable domain is GAGVSQSPRYKVTKRGQDVTLRCDPISSHATLYWYQQALGQGPEFLTYFNYEAQPDKSGLPSDRFSAERPEGSISTLTIQRTEQRDSAMYRCASSPGLQETQYFGPGTRLLVL.

The chain couples TRBV11-2 to TRBJ2-2; either TRBD1 or TRBD2 may supply D (6 bases each). The CDR3 is made up of 15 amino acids. Germline V lookup: CDR1 SGHAT, CDR2 FQNNGV. Trimming removed 1 base at V and 7 bases at J, with 13 bases between. The CDR3 DNA is TGTGCCAGCAGCTTAGCCCGGGGGCCGAGCGGGGAGCTGTTTTTT. It yields the protein CASSLARGPSGELFF.

The V and J genes are TRBV25-1 and TRBJ2-3; the match to TRBD2 covers 7 bases. The CDR3 runs to 15 residues. The V segment lost 3 bases and the J segment 7 bases; nucleotides outside the gene matches: 10. Looked up from germline, CDR1 is MGHDK and CDR2 is SYGVNS. DNA for the CDR3: TGTGCCAGCAGTGAGGGAGGGGCTCCCGGGAATACGCAGTATTTT. Its translation: CASSEGGAPGNTQYF.

The CDR3 loop is CASSSLPTEQFF. Here the CDR3 DNA reads TGCGCCAGCAGCTCGTTACCTACGGAGCAGTTCTTC. V gene TRBV5-1 combines with J gene TRBJ2-1; D ambiguous. The CDR3 extends over 12 amino acids. Trimming shortened V by 3 bases and J by 10 bases, and 11 bases separated the two germline ends. The germline V gene encodes CDR1 SGHRS and CDR2 YFSETQ.

The chain couples TRBV2 to TRBJ2-7; maybe TRBD1 (6 bases). The CDR3 is 15 amino acids. The V gene lost 3 bases and the J gene lost 0 bases, with 12 bases spanning the gap. CDR1 and CDR2 (germline): SNHLY, FYNNEI. CDR3 in amino acids: CASSDPGVSSYEQYF. The CDR3 DNA follows: TGTGCCAGCAGTGATCCAGGGGTAAGCTCCTACGAGCAGTACTTC.

This clone was detected once. The V call is TRBV6-5, the J call TRBJ2-7; D possibly corresponds to TRBD1 (7 bases). The CDR3 contains 15 residues. From germline, CDR1 is MNHEY and CDR2 SVGAGI. Between the trimmed V and J ends, which lost 2 bases and 5 bases, there was a span of 16 bases. CDR3 bases: TGTGCCAGCAGTTACGTAGGAGGGGGCTTCCACGAGCAGTACTTC. Translation: CASSYVGGGFHEQYF.

As concerns this clone: Mismatch with germline at one junction end may stem from a read error. The chain recombines TRBV11-2 with TRBJ1-2; no reliable D call. The CDR3 is 13 residues long. Germline values: CDR1 SGHAT, CDR2 FQNNGV. CDR3: CASSALDLPLHSF. In DNA, the CDR3 is TGTGCCAGCAGCGCACTGGACCTCCCCCTGCATTCATTC.

The chain employs TRBV10-3 and TRBJ1-1; 8 bases map to TRBD1. CDR1 is ENHRY and CDR2 is SYGVKD in the germline V gene. There are 16 residues in the CDR3. V was pared by 3 bases and J by 2 bases, with 8 bases of the junction left unmatched. The CDR3 here is CAISDGQGFPNTEAFF. The CDR3 region has the DNA TGTGCCATCAGTGATGGACAGGGATTCCCTAACACTGAAGCTTTCTTT.

The V gene is TRBV18, the J gene TRBJ2-1; 9 bases are a match to TRBD1. Germline loops: CDR1 KGHSH, CDR2 LQKENI. The CDR3 is made up of 17 amino acids. With 1 base clipped from V and 6 bases from J, the junction kept 10 bases outside the gene matches. The CDR3 reads CASSPRAGTGLINEQFF. The CDR3 DNA is TGTGCCAGCTCACCACGGGCGGGGACAGGGCTAATCAATGAGCAGTTCTTC.

The chain recombines TRBV6-5 with TRBJ2-7; maybe TRBD2 (6 bases). V was pared by 0 bases and J by 5 bases, with 14 bases between. This CDR3 has 15 amino acids. Germline V CDR1 and CDR2: MNHEY, SVGAGI. CDR3 sequence: CASSYSGGPEHEQYF. As DNA, the CDR3 is TGTGCCAGCAGTTACTCGGGGGGACCTGAGCACGAGCAGTACTTC.

The chain joins TRBV10-2 to TRBJ2-7; 11 bases fit TRBD2. V lost 5 bases and J lost 3; bases outside the gene matches: 6. CDR1 is WSHSY and CDR2 is SAAADI in the germline V gene. The CDR3 length is 15 residues. The CDR3 here is CASSLIAGGNYEQYF. As DNA, the CDR3 is TGCGCCAGCAGTCTTATAGCGGGAGGGAACTACGAGCAGTACTTC.

The rearrangement joins TRBV6-1 to TRBJ2-1; TRBD2 matches at 12 bases. Germline V gene data show CDR1 as MNHNS and CDR2 as SASEGT. CDR3 length: 15 amino acids. Unmatched junction bases numbered 8, after V lost 6 bases and J lost 8 bases. The CDR3 DNA is TGTGCCAGCAGCCCGCTAGCGGGAGGGCCGGATGAGCAGTTCTTC. It codes for CASSPLAGGPDEQFF.

J is TRBJ2-2 and V is TRBV10-2; a weak D match, TRBD2 (6 bases). This CDR3 is built from 22 residues. V was cut by 6 bases and J by 2 bases, with 34 bases left in between. Per the germline V gene, CDR1 is WSHSY and CDR2 is SAAADI. This CDR3 reads CASRAPAISWVADITNTGELFF. The CDR3 bases are TGCGCCAGCAGGGCACCCGCAATCTCGTGGGTAGCGGACATTACAAACACCGGGGAGCTGTTTTTT.

This chain connects TRBV4-3 to TRBJ1-3; 8 bases agree with TRBD1. Germline V gene sequence: CDR1 LGHNA, CDR2 YSLEER. Trimming removed 1 base from V and 2 bases from J; junction bases left unmatched: 1. CDR3 length equals 15 residues. The CDR3 nucleotides are TGCGCCAGCAGCCAAGCAGGGGGCCCTGGAAACACCATATATTTT. It encodes CASSQAGGPGNTIYF.